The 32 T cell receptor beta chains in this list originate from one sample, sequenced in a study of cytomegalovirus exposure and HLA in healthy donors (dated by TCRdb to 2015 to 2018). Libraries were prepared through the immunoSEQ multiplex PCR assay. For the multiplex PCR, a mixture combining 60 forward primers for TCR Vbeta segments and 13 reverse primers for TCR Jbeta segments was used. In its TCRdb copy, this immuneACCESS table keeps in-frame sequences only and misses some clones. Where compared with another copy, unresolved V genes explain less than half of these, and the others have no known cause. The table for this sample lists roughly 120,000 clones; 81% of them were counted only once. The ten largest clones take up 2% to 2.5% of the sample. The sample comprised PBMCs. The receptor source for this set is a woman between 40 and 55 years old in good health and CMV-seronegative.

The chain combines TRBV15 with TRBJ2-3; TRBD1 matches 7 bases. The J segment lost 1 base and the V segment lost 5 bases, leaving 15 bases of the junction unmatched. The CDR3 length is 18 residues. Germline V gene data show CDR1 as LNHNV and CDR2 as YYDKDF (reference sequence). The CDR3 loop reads CATSSSKGQTSRTDTQYF. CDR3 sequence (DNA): TGTGCCACCAGCTCCTCCAAGGGACAGACCTCCCGCACAGATACGCAGTATTTT.

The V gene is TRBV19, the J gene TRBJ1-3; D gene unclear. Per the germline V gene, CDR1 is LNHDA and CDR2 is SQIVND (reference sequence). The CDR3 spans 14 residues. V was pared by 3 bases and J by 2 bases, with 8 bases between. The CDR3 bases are TGTGCCAGTAGTATCGCGGCGGCTGGAAACACCATATATTTT. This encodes CASSIAAAGNTIYF.

CDR3 sequence reads: CASSLFSLAGDFTDTQYF. Written as DNA, the CDR3 is TGTGCCAGCAGCTTATTCTCCCTAGCGGGAGACTTCACAGATACGCAGTATTTT. V usage is TRBV7-2 and J usage is TRBJ2-3, with 10 bases fitting TRBD2. CDR3 size: 18 residues. Germline values: CDR1 SGHTA, CDR2 FQGNSA. V lost 2 bases, J lost 2 bases, and 10 bases stayed unmatched.

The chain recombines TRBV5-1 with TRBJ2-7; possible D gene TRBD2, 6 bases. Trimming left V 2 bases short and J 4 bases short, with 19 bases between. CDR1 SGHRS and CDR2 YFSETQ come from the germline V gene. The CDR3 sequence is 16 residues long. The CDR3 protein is CASSFAGPTSGYEQYF. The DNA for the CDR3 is TGCGCCAGCAGCTTCGCGGGACCGACAAGCGGTTACGAGCAGTACTTC.

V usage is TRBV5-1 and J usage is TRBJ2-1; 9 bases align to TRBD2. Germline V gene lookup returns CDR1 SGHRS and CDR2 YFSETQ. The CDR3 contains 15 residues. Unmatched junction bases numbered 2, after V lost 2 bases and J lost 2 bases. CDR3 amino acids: CASSFLAGAYNEQFF. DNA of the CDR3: TGCGCCAGCAGCTTTTTAGCGGGGGCCTACAATGAGCAGTTCTTC.

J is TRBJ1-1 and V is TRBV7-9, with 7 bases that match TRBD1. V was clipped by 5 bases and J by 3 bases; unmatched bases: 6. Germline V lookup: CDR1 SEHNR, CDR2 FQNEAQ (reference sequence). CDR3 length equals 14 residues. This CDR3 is CASSGRDSYTEAFF. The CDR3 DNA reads TGTGCCAGCAGCGGCCGGGACAGCTACACTGAAGCTTTCTTT.

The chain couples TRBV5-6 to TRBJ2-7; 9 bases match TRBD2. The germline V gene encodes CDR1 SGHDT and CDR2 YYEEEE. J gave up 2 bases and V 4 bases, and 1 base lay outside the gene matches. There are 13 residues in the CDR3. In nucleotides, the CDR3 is TGTGCCAGCAGCCTAGCGGGGCCCTACGAGCAGTACTTC. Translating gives CASSLAGPYEQYF.

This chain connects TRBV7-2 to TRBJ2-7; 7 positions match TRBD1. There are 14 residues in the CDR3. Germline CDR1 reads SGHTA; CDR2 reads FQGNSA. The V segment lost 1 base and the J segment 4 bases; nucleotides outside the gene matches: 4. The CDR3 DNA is TGTGCCAGCAGCTTAGAAGGGGGACAGTACGAGCAGTACTTC. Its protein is CASSLEGGQYEQYF. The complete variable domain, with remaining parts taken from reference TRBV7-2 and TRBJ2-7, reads GAGVSQSPSNKVTEKGKDVELRCDPISGHTALYWYRQSLGQGLEFLIYFQGNSAPDKSGLPSDRFSAERTGGSVSTLTIQRTQQEDSAVYLCASSLEGGQYEQYFGPGTRLTVT.

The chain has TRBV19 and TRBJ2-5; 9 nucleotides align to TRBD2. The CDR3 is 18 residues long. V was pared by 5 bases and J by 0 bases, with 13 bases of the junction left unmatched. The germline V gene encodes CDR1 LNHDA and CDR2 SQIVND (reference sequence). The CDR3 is CASSPMTSGLTYQETQYF. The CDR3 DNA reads TGTGCCAGTAGTCCGATGACTAGCGGACTTACCTACCAAGAGACCCAGTACTTC. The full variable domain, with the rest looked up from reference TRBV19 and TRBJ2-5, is DGGITQSPKYLFRKEGQNVTLSCEQNLNHDAMYWYRQDPGQGLRLIYYSQIVNDFQKGDIAEGYSVSREKKESFPLTVTSAQKNPTAFYLCASSPMTSGLTYQETQYFGPGTRLLVL.

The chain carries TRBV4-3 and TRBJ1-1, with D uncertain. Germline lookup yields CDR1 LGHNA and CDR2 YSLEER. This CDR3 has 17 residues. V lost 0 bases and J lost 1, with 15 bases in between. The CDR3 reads CASSQDLWALRNTEAFF. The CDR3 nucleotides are TGCGCCAGCAGCCAAGATCTATGGGCACTTAGGAACACTGAAGCTTTCTTT.

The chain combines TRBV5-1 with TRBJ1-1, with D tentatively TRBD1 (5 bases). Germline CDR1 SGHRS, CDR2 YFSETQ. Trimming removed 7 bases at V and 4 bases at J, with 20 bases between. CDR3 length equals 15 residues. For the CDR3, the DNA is TGCGCCAGCGGGCGAGGGAGCGGGGGAGTCACTGAAGCTTTCTTT. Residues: CASGRGSGGVTEAFF. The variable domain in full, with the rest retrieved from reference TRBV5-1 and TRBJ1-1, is KAGVTQTPRYLIKTRGQQVTLSCSPISGHRSVSWYQQTPGQGLQFLFEYFSETQRNKGNFPGRFSGRQFSNSRSEMNVSTLELGDSALYLCASGRGSGGVTEAFFGQGTRLTVV.

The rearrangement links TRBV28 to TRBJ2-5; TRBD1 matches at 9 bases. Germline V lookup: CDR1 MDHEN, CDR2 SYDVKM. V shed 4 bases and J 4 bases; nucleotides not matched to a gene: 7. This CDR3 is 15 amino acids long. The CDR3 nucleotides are TGTGCCAGCAGTTCATTGGGGACAGGGACAGAGACCCAGTACTTC. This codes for CASSSLGTGTETQYF.

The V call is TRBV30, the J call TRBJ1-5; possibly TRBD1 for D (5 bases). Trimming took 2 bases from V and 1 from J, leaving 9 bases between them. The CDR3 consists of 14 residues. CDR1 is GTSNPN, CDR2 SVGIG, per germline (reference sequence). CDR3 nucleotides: TGTGCCTGGAGTCGATCAGGGAGCAATCAGCCCCAGCATTTT. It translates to CAWSRSGSNQPQHF.

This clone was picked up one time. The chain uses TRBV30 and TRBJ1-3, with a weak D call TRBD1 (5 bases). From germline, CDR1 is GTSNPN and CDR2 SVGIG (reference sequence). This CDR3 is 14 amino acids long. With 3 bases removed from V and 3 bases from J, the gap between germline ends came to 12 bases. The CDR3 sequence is CAWRVGDFGNTIYF. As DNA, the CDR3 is TGTGCCTGGAGAGTGGGGGACTTTGGAAACACCATATATTTT.

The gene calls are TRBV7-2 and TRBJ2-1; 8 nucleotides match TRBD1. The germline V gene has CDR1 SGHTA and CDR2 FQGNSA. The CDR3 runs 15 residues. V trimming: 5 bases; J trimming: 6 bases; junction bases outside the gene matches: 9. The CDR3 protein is CASSLVGTGFNEQFF. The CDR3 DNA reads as TGTGCCAGCAGCCTCGTTGGGACAGGCTTCAATGAGCAGTTCTTC.

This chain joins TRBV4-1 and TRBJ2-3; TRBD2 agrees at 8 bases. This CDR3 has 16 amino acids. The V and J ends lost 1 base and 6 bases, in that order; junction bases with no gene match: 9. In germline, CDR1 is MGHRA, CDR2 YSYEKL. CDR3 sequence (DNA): TGCGCCAGCAGCCAAGTCGGGACTAGGGACTATGATACGCAGTATTTT. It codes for CASSQVGTRDYDTQYF.

CDR3 protein: CAWSGGARSYEQYF. For the CDR3, the DNA is TGTGCCTGGAGTGGTGGGGCTAGGTCCTACGAGCAGTACTTC. This chain uses TRBV30 with TRBJ2-7; weak D call: TRBD1 (5 bases). The germline V and J ends were trimmed by 1 base and 1 base, with 11 bases remaining between them. Germline CDR1 and CDR2: GTSNPN and SVGIG (reference sequence). The length of the CDR3 is 14 residues. Full variable domain (rest looked up from reference TRBV30 and TRBJ2-7): SQTIHQWPATLVQPVGSPLSLECTVEGTSNPNLYWYRQAAGRGLQLLFYSVGIGQISSEVPQNLSASRPQDRQFILSSKKLLLSDSGFYLCAWSGGARSYEQYFGPGTRLTVT.

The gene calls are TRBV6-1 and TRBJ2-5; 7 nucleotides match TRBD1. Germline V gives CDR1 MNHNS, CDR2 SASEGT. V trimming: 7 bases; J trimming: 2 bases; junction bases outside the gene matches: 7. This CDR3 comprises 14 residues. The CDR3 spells CASKLGTAQETQYF. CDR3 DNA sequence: TGTGCCAGCAAGCTAGGGACAGCACAAGAGACCCAGTACTTC.

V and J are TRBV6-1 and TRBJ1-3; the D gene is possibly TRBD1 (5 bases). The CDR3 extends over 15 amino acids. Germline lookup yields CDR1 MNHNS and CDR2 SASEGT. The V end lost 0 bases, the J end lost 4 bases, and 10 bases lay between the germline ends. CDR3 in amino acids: CASSEAPGGGNTIYF. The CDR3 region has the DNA TGTGCCAGCAGTGAAGCCCCCGGGGGGGGAAACACCATATATTTT.

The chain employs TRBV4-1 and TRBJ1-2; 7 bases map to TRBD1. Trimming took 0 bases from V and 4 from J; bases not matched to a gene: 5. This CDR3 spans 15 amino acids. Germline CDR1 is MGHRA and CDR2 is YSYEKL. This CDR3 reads CASSQEGAGGYGYTF. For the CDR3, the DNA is TGCGCCAGCAGCCAAGAGGGCGCAGGGGGCTATGGCTACACCTTC.

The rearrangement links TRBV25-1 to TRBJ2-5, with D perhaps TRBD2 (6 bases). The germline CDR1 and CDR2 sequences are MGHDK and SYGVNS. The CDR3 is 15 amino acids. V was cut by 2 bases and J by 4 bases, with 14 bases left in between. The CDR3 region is CASSEVPGVGETQYF. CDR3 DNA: TGTGCCAGCAGTGAAGTGCCGGGAGTGGGAGAGACCCAGTACTTC.

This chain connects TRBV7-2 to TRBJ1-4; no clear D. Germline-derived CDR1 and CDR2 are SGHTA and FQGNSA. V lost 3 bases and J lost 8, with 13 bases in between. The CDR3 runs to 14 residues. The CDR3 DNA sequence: TGTGCCAGCAGCTTTGGAATCGGGGTGGAAAAACTGTTTTTT. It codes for CASSFGIGVEKLFF.

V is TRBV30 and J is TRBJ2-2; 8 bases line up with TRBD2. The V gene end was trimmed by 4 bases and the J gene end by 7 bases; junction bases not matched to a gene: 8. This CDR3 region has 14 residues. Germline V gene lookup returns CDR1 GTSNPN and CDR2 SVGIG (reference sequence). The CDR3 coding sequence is TGTGCCTGGACTAGCGGGTCTAGTGGCGGGGAGCTGTTTTTT. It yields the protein CAWTSGSSGGELFF.

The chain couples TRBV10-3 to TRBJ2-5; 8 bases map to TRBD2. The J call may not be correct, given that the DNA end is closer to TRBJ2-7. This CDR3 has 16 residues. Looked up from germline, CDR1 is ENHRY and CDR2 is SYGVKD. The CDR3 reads CAISESAGGRFYEQYF. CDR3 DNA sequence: TGTGCCATCAGTGAGTCGGCGGGGGGTCGTTTCTACGAGCAGTACTTC.

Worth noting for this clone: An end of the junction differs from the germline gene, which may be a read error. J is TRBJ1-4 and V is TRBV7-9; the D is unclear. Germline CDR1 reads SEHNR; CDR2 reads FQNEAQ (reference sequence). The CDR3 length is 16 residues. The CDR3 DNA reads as TGTTCCAGCAGCCCTGGGCGGGGTTTCACTAATGAAAAACTGTTTTTT. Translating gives CSSSPGRGFTNEKLFF.

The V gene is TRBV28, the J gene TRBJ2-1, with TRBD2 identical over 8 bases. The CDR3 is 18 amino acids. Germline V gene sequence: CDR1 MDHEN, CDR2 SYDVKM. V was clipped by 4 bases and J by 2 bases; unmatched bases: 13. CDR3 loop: CASSSIRPREETYNEQFF. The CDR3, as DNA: TGTGCCAGCAGTTCCATCCGGCCGCGGGAGGAAACCTACAATGAGCAGTTCTTC. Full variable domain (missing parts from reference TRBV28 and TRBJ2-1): DVKVTQSSRYLVKRTGEKVFLECVQDMDHENMFWYRQDPGLGLRLIYFSYDVKMKEKGDIPEGYSVSREKKERFSLILESASTNQTSMYLCASSSIRPREETYNEQFFGPGTRLTVL.

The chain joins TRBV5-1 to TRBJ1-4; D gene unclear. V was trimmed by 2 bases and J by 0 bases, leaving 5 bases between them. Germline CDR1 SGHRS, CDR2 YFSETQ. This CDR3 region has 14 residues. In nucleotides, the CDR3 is TGCGCCAGCAGCTTAACTTCAACTAATGAAAAACTGTTTTTT. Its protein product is CASSLTSTNEKLFF.

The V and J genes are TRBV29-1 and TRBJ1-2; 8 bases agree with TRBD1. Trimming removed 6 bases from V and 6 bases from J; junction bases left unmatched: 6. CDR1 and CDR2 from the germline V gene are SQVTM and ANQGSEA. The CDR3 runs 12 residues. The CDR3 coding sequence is TGCAGCGTAGTACTGACAGGGGATGGCTACACCTTC. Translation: CSVVLTGDGYTF.

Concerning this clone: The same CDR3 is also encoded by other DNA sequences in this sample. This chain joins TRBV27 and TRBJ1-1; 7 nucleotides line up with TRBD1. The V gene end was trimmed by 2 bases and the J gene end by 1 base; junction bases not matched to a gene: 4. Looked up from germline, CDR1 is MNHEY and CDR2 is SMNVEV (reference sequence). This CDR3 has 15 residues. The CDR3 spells CASSLKAGGNTEAFF. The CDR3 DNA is TGTGCCAGCAGTTTAAAAGCAGGGGGGAACACTGAAGCTTTCTTT.

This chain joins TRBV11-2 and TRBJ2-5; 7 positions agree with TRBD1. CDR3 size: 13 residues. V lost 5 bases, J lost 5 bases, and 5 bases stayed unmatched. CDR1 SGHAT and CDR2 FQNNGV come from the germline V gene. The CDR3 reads CASSRDREETQYF. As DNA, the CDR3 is TGTGCCAGCAGCCGCGACAGGGAGGAGACCCAGTACTTC.

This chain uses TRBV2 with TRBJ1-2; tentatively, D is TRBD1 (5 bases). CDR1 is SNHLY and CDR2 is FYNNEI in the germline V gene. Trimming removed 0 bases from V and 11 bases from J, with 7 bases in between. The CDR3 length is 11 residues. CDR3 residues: CASSEAGGYTF. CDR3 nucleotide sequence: TGTGCCAGCAGTGAAGCGGGGGGGTACACCTTC.

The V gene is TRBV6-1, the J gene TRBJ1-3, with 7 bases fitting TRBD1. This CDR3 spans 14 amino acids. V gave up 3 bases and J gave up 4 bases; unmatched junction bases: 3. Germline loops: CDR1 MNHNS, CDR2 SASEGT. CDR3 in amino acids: CASSEGQRGNTIYF. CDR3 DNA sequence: TGTGCCAGCAGTGAGGGACAGAGGGGAAACACCATATATTTT.